The 16 T cell receptor beta chains below were found in one sample sequenced in a study of blood T cell repertoires in COVID-19. Sequencing was performed with immunoSEQ multiplex PCR; in TCRdb, only in-frame clones are kept and a portion is missing. The table records 35,000 to 45,000 clones, roughly 79% of them present only once. Sequencing was carried out using peripheral blood. These receptors were obtained from a woman older than 75 with acute or convalescent COVID-19.

This clone was seen a few times. The genes are TRBV19 and TRBJ1-4; D gene ambiguous. Germline CDR1 reads LNHDA; CDR2 reads SQIVND (reference sequence). The germline V and J ends were trimmed by 6 bases and 0 bases, with 17 bases remaining between them. This CDR3 has 17 amino acids. The CDR3 DNA reads as TGTGCCAGTAGCCCCTTTGGAGGGCGCACAACTAATGAAAAACTGTTTTTT. Its protein is CASSPFGGRTTNEKLFF.

The chain employs TRBV24-1 and TRBJ2-2; D might be TRBD2 (6 bases). This CDR3 contains 15 residues. The germline V gene encodes CDR1 KGHDR and CDR2 SFDVKD. Between the trimmed V and J ends, which lost 12 bases and 6 bases, there was a span of 22 bases. The CDR3 reads CAAAGGGINPGELFF. In DNA form, the CDR3 reads TGTGCCGCCGCCGGTGGGGGGATCAATCCCGGGGAGCTGTTTTTT.

The chain employs TRBV6-5 and TRBJ2-1; 12 nucleotides agree with TRBD2. Losses at the gene ends were 5 bases for V and 9 bases for J; bases not matched to a gene: 2. This CDR3 spans 13 amino acids. CDR1 MNHEY and CDR2 SVGAGI come from the germline V gene. CDR3 amino acids: CASSRTSGIEQFF. As DNA, the CDR3 is TGTGCCAGCAGTCGGACTAGCGGGATTGAGCAGTTCTTC.

The chain employs TRBV18 and TRBJ2-7; D possibly corresponds to TRBD1 (6 bases). CDR3 length: 12 amino acids. Trimming stripped 3 bases from V and 5 bases from J, with 8 bases between. Germline V gene data show CDR1 as KGHSH and CDR2 as LQKENI. This chain's CDR3 is CASSPRTDEQYF. CDR3 DNA: TGTGCCAGCTCACCGAGGACAGACGAGCAGTACTTC.

The genes are TRBV5-1 and TRBJ2-4, with TRBD2 matching 8 bases. The V and J ends lost 9 bases and 4 bases, in that order; junction bases with no gene match: 12. From germline, CDR1 is SGHRS and CDR2 YFSETQ. The CDR3 contains 15 residues. CDR3 in DNA: TGCGCCAACCTTCTTCCAGCGGGAGCAAAAAACATTCAGTACTTC. The encoded protein is CANLLPAGAKNIQYF.

The chain recombines TRBV5-1 with TRBJ2-7; the D gene is possibly TRBD2 (6 bases). The CDR3 spans 14 residues. Germline loops: CDR1 SGHRS, CDR2 YFSETQ. Trimming left V 5 bases short and J 0 bases short, with 12 bases between. The DNA of the CDR3 is TGCGCCAGCAGTACGGGACTTACCTCCTACGAGCAGTACTTC. Translated, it gives CASSTGLTSYEQYF.

The chain links TRBV30 to TRBJ1-1; TRBD1 matches at 12 bases. The CDR3 has 15 amino acids. V was clipped by 4 bases and J by 6 bases; unmatched bases: 9. CDR1 and CDR2 (germline): GTSNPN, SVGIG (reference sequence). The CDR3 DNA sequence: TGTGCCTGGAATGACCCGGGACAGGGGGCCGCTGAAGCTTTCTTT. This gives the protein CAWNDPGQGAAEAFF.

V gene TRBV30 combines with J gene TRBJ1-5; no reliable D call. This CDR3 has 13 residues. Germline V gene data show CDR1 as GTSNPN and CDR2 as SVGIG (reference sequence). V lost 1 base to trimming and J lost 2 bases, with 6 bases between them. The CDR3 spells CAWSEQGNQPQHF. In nucleotides, the CDR3 is TGTGCCTGGAGTGAACAAGGCAATCAGCCCCAGCATTTT.

The chain uses TRBV3-1 (or the pseudogene TRBV3-2) and TRBJ2-1; possibly TRBD2 for D (5 bases). Germline V gene data show CDR1 as LGHDT and CDR2 as YNNKEL (reference sequence). Trimming removed 4 bases at V and 0 bases at J, with 10 bases between. This CDR3 contains 15 residues. CDR3 nucleotides: TGTGCCAGCAGCCCCACTAGGAGCTCCTACAATGAGCAGTTCTTC. It is translated as CASSPTRSSYNEQFF.

This clone has only one observation. The CDR3 sequence: CASSLVGGKGYNEQFF. DNA of the CDR3: TGCGCCAGCAGCTTGGTTGGCGGGAAAGGGTACAATGAGCAGTTCTTC. J is TRBJ2-1 and V is TRBV5-1; tentative D call: TRBD2 (6 bases). Trimming left V 0 bases short and J 4 bases short, with 14 bases between. The CDR3 has 16 amino acids. Germline CDR1 and CDR2: SGHRS and YFSETQ.

The chain combines TRBV14 with TRBJ1-1; D not certain. CDR1 and CDR2 from the germline V gene are SGHDN and FVKESK. The CDR3 length is 15 residues. Trimming removed 4 bases at V and 6 bases at J, with 18 bases between. The CDR3 loop is CASSPRLGGYAEAFF. DNA for the CDR3: TGTGCCAGCAGCCCCCGGTTGGGAGGTTACGCTGAAGCTTTCTTT.

This clone was seen a few times. The rearrangement joins TRBV19 to TRBJ2-3, with a tentative D call TRBD2 (5 bases). Between the trimmed V and J ends, which lost 5 bases and 0 bases, there was a span of 6 bases. This CDR3 is 13 amino acids long. Germline CDR1 is LNHDA and CDR2 is SQIVND (reference sequence). The CDR3 sequence: CASSRDSTDTQYF. CDR3 in DNA: TGTGCCAGTAGTCGGGATAGCACAGATACGCAGTATTTT.

The chain is built from TRBV19 and TRBJ2-6, with 10 nucleotides matching TRBD1. The CDR3 has 18 residues. Trimming cost V 5 bases and J 2 bases; bases outside gene matches: 9. CDR1 LNHDA and CDR2 SQIVND come from the germline V gene (reference sequence). In DNA, the CDR3 is TGTGCCAGTAGTTTCCCGGGACAGGGGCGACCTGGGGCCAACGTCCTGACTTTC. Encoded protein: CASSFPGQGRPGANVLTF.

The chain has TRBV5-1 and TRBJ1-4; tentative D call: TRBD1 (6 bases). With 2 bases removed from V and 4 bases from J, the gap between germline ends came to 15 bases. The CDR3 contains 16 residues. From germline, CDR1 is SGHRS and CDR2 YFSETQ. The CDR3 spells CASSLTGQVGNEKLFF. The DNA for the CDR3 is TGCGCCAGCAGCTTAACAGGGCAAGTTGGTAATGAAAAACTGTTTTTT.

This clone was seen just once. The V gene is TRBV3-1 (or the pseudogene TRBV3-2), the J gene TRBJ2-2; no definite D call. Between the trimmed V and J ends, which lost 1 base and 8 bases, there was a span of 5 bases. The CDR3 runs to 12 residues. Germline V gives CDR1 LGHDT, CDR2 YNNKEL (reference sequence). The CDR3 bases are TGTGCCAGCAGCCAAGGGAGTGGGGAGCTGTTTTTT. Amino acid sequence: CASSQGSGELFF.

In this sample, this clone turned up once. The J gene is TRBJ2-7, the V gene TRBV6-5; TRBD1 agrees at 8 bases. CDR1 and CDR2 (germline): MNHEY, SVGAGI. The length of the CDR3 is 15 residues. V was pared by 4 bases and J by 5 bases, with 10 bases of the junction left unmatched. The CDR3 loop is CASSFRTGRPHEQYF. CDR3 coding DNA: TGTGCCAGCAGTTTCCGGACAGGGAGGCCCCACGAGCAGTACTTC.